Sequencing of this TCR beta chain was carried out in a study of glioma-infiltrating T cells. TCR alpha and beta CDR3 regions were amplified from RNA using iRepertoire nested multiplex PCR. Tissue mRNA or PBMC total RNA, roughly 100-400 ng, went into one-step reverse transcription and amplification. TCRdb reprocessed the multiplex PCR reads via MiXCR and lists one record per CDR3 protein. This sample has about 140,000 distinct CDR3 sequences, with roughly 43% found just once. The CDR3 runs 12 residues. Germline assignment: CDR1 MNHEY and CDR2 SVGEGT. The V end was cut by 5 bases, the J end by 6 bases, with 11 bases between.

J is TRBJ2-7 and V is TRBV6-2 or TRBV6-3; D is possibly TRBD1 (6 bases). The sample taken for sequencing was glioma tissue, nonneoplastic brain tissue, or PBMCs (not recorded which). The TCR sequence derives from a human donor with low-grade glioma or glioblastoma, undergoing nonglioma brain surgery, or in good health (not recorded which). The CDR3 DNA reads as TGTGCCAGCAGTGTACAGGGAACCGAGCAGTACTTC. Amino acids: CASSVQGTEQYF.